These T cell receptor beta chains were read from a single sample in a study of blood T cell repertoires in COVID-19. Only in-frame clones appear in the TCRdb table, and some are missing; sequencing was by immunoSEQ multiplex PCR. The table includes 45,000 to 60,000 clones, 70% to 90% detected once. The sequencing sample was made of peripheral blood. These receptors were collected from a man in his fifties or sixties with acute or convalescent COVID-19. Each CDR3 is given with its conserved first and last residue. D genes are given only for firm matches. Some rows mark clone size as missing; the rest say once, few, many or name a class of expanded clone.

v_call	clone_size	d_call	j_call	cdr3_aa	cdr3_nt
TRBV5-1	few	TRBD1	TRBJ2-1	CASSLRAPRTGVEQFF	TGCGCCAGCAGCTTACGCGCCCCAAGGACAGGGGTTGAGCAGTTCTTC
TRBV19	.	TRBD1	TRBJ1-5	CASLPGQGGQPQHF	TGTGCCAGTCTACCCGGACAGGGAGGACAGCCCCAGCATTTT
TRBV9	.	TRBD2	TRBJ2-1	CASSQWGEMGEGQFF	TGTGCCAGCAGCCAGTGGGGCGAAATGGGGGAGGGGCAGTTCTTC
TRBV27	once	TRBD2	TRBJ2-1	CASTSSGGSPYNEQFF	TGTGCCAGCACGAGTAGCGGGGGGTCTCCCTACAATGAGCAGTTCTTC
TRBV4-1	.	.	TRBJ1-1	CASSYPRGNTEAFF	TGCGCCAGCAGCTACCCTCGGGGGAACACTGAAGCTTTCTTT
TRBV18	.	.	TRBJ1-3	CASSGTYPGLDTIYF	TGTGCCAGCTCAGGGACCTACCCCGGACTAGACACCATATATTTT
TRBV5-6	.	TRBD2	TRBJ2-7	CASSLRGRDGYEQYF	TGTGCCAGCAGCCTCCGCGGGAGGGACGGCTACGAGCAGTACTTC
TRBV10-3	.	.	TRBJ1-1	CAISESRENTEAFF	TGTGCCATCAGTGAGTCTAGAGAGAACACTGAAGCTTTCTTT
TRBV27	once	.	TRBJ2-7	CASSSNRAGSYEQYF	TGTGCCAGCAGTTCAAACAGGGCTGGCTCCTACGAGCAGTACTTC
TRBV7-2	.	TRBD1	TRBJ2-7	CASSVDRGRHEQYF	TGTGCCAGCAGCGTAGACAGGGGGCGGCACGAGCAGTACTTC
TRBV5-1	.	.	TRBJ2-1	CASSLRAGVQNEQFF	TGCGCCAGCAGCTTGAGGGCAGGGGTTCAGAATGAGCAGTTCTTC
TRBV27	.	.	TRBJ2-7	CASSASTGYRAWEYF	TGTGCCAGCAGTGCATCGACAGGATACCGGGCGTGGGAGTACTTC
TRBV2	.	TRBD2	TRBJ2-1	CASSEVRGAYNEQFF	TGTGCCAGCAGTGAAGTCCGGGGGGCCTACAATGAGCAGTTCTTC
TRBV3-1/TRBV3-2	.	TRBD1	TRBJ2-7	CASSQDPRGSYEQYF	TGTGCCAGCAGCCAAGATCCCAGGGGGTCCTACGAGCAGTACTTC
TRBV6-5	.	.	TRBJ2-7	CASSIWTAYEQYF	TGTGCCAGCAGTATTTGGACAGCCTACGAGCAGTACTTC
TRBV11-2	.	TRBD2	TRBJ2-5	CASSLGLAGGDLETQYF	TGTGCCAGCAGCTTAGGGCTAGCGGGGGGGGATTTAGAGACCCAGTACTTC
TRBV10-1	.	.	TRBJ1-5	CASREGPYIRGGQPQHF	TGCGCCAGCAGGGAGGGCCCTTACATTCGAGGGGGTCAGCCCCAGCATTTT
TRBV4-1	.	TRBD1	TRBJ1-1	CASSDPTGLHTEAFF	TGCGCCAGCAGCGATCCGACAGGGCTTCACACTGAAGCTTTCTTT
TRBV10-1	.	.	TRBJ1-5	CASSDLENSNQPQHF	TGCGCCAGCAGTGATTTGGAGAATAGCAATCAGCCCCAGCATTTT
TRBV9	.	TRBD2	TRBJ2-3	CASSVASGGLPDTQYF	TGTGCCAGCAGCGTAGCTAGCGGGGGTCTCCCAGATACGCAGTATTTT
TRBV19	.	TRBD1	TRBJ2-1	CASSPGQGREQFF	TGTGCCAGTAGTCCTGGACAGGGTCGGGAGCAGTTCTTC
TRBV30	once	.	TRBJ2-2	CAWSKTTSGELFF	TGTGCCTGGAGTAAGACTACCTCCGGGGAGCTGTTTTTT
TRBV5-4	.	TRBD1	TRBJ2-7	CASSPLTTTGTEQYF	TGTGCCAGCAGCCCTCTGACTACGACAGGGACCGAGCAGTACTTC